The rows below give T cell receptor beta chains drawn from one sample of a study of blood T cell repertoires in COVID-19. Repertoires were generated with immunoSEQ multiplex PCR, while TCRdb's copy carries only in-frame clones and drops some. The sample lists about 220,000 clones, about 90% occurring once. Source material: peripheral blood. The receptors derive from a woman aged 25 to 39 who had recovered from COVID-19. Both conserved end residues are part of each CDR3. A D gene is named only where the DNA matches it firmly. Expanded clones get a size class; other rows say once, few or many, or leave the size out.

j_call d_call v_call clone_size cdr3_nt cdr3_aa
TRBJ1-2 NA TRBV6-2/TRBV6-3 once TGTGCCAGCAGCCCACCCGGCAGCGTCTATGGCTACACCTTC CASSPPGSVYGYTF
TRBJ1-4 NA TRBV27 once TGTGCCAGCAGCCCCCTGGACACGTCGGCAAAACTGTTTTTT CASSPLDTSAKLFF
TRBJ2-7 TRBD2 TRBV7-3 NA TGTGCCAGCAGCTTATACGGGGGGGACTCCTACGAGCAGTACTTC CASSLYGGDSYEQYF
TRBJ2-5 TRBD2 TRBV7-2 NA TGTGCCAGCAGCTTAGGGTGGGCTAGCGGGGTTCAAGAGACCCAGTACTTC CASSLGWASGVQETQYF
TRBJ1-2 NA TRBV9 NA TGTGCCAGCACCTTTAACGACAGGTTCAACTATGGCTACACCTTC CASTFNDRFNYGYTF
TRBJ1-5 TRBD1 TRBV7-9 NA TGTGCCAGCAGCACAGGGACAGTAAATCAGCCCCAGCATTTT CASSTGTVNQPQHF
TRBJ2-7 TRBD1 TRBV29-1 once TGCAGCGTAATCGGACAGGGAAACTACGAGCAGTACTTC CSVIGQGNYEQYF
TRBJ2-3 TRBD2 TRBV7-9 NA TGTGCCAGCAGCGCGATGGGAGGGAGCACAGATACGCAGTATTTT CASSAMGGSTDTQYF
TRBJ2-7 NA TRBV5-1 NA TGCGCCAGCAGCTCTTCACAGGGAGCCTCCTACGAGCAGTACTTC CASSSSQGASYEQYF
TRBJ2-1 TRBD2 TRBV19 once TGTGCCAGTAGTATAATACCAGCGGGGGGATACAATGAGCAGTTCTTC CASSIIPAGGYNEQFF
TRBJ2-2 NA TRBV5-1 NA TGCGCCAGCAGCTCAAACACCGGGGAGCTGTTTTTT CASSSNTGELFF
TRBJ2-2 TRBD1 TRBV11-2 NA TGTGCCAGCAGCTTAACAGGGGCAGGTACCGGGGAGCTGTTTTTT CASSLTGAGTGELFF
TRBJ1-5 TRBD1 TRBV30 NA TGTGCCTCAGGGGGGACTTCGGGTCAGCCCCAGCATTTT CASGGTSGQPQHF
TRBJ2-1 NA TRBV5-4 NA TGTGCCAGCAGCTTGGTTAGGGGGGGCCTAGCGAATGAGCAGTTCTTC CASSLVRGGLANEQFF
TRBJ2-3 NA TRBV13 NA TGTGCCAGCAGCTTAAGGCGGACTAAAAAAATTGGGTTAGATACGCAGTATTTT CASSLRRTKKIGLDTQYF
TRBJ2-2 NA TRBV5-1 NA TGCGCCAGCAAGAACAGGGACACCGGGGAGCTGTTTTTT CASKNRDTGELFF
TRBJ2-3 NA TRBV5-6 NA TGTGCCAGCAGCGCGGTAAGGGGCTCAGATACGCAGTATTTT CASSAVRGSDTQYF
TRBJ2-3 TRBD1 TRBV5-1 NA TGCGCCAGCAGCTTCCCGGGACAGGGCACAGATACGCAGTATTTT CASSFPGQGTDTQYF
TRBJ2-2 NA TRBV9 NA TGTGCCAGCAGCCCGAGGGGGGGCGTGAACACCGGGGAGCTGTTTTTT CASSPRGGVNTGELFF
TRBJ2-2 TRBD2 TRBV2 NA TGTGCCAGCAGGGGGGAGCGGGGGGACTCGAACACCGGGGAGCTGTTTTTT CASRGERGDSNTGELFF
TRBJ2-2 TRBD1 TRBV24-1 NA TGTGCCACCAGTGACAATACCGGGACAGGGTCGGCCGGGGAGCTGTTTTTT CATSDNTGTGSAGELFF
TRBJ1-3 NA TRBV5-1 NA TGCGCCAGCAGTTCAGTGGGGCTAGCGGCTGGAAACACCATATATTTT CASSSVGLAAGNTIYF
TRBJ1-4 NA TRBV5-1 NA TGCGCCAGCAGCTTGACTGATGAAAAACTGTTTTTT CASSLTDEKLFF
TRBJ1-3 NA TRBV11-2 NA TGTGCCAGCAGCGTACCTCTCTTACAGGGATCAGGAAACACCATATATTTT CASSVPLLQGSGNTIYF
TRBJ2-7 TRBD1 TRBV6-5 few TGTGCCAGCACCGTAGGGGACAGGGGCCACGAGCAGTACTTC CASTVGDRGHEQYF
TRBJ1-5 NA TRBV2 NA TGTGCCAGCAAGCGCGATAGCAATCAGCCCCAGCATTTT CASKRDSNQPQHF
TRBJ2-3 NA TRBV9 NA TGTGCCAGTCAGACCGGGGTTTCTGGCACAGATACGCAGTATTTT CASQTGVSGTDTQYF
TRBJ2-7 NA TRBV12-3/TRBV12-4 NA TGTGCCAGCAGCCCTACCTACGAGCAGTACTTC CASSPTYEQYF
TRBJ1-2 NA TRBV6-2/TRBV6-3 NA TGTGCCAGCAGTTCTTCACGGTGGGGGCCCCGGATCTATGGCTACACCTTC CASSSSRWGPRIYGYTF